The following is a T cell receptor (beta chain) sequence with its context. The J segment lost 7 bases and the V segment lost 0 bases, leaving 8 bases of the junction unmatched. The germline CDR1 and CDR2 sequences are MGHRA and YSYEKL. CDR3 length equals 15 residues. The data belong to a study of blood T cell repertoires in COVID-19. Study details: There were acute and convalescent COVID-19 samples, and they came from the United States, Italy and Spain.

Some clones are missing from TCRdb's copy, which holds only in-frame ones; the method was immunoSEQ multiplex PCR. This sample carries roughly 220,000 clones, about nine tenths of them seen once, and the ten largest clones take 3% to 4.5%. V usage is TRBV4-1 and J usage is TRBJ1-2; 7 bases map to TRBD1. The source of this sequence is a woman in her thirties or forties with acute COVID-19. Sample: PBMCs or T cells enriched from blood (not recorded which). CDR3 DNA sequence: TGCGCCAGCAGCCAAGAGACACAGGGGCGTGTTGGCTACACCTTC. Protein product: CASSQETQGRVGYTF.